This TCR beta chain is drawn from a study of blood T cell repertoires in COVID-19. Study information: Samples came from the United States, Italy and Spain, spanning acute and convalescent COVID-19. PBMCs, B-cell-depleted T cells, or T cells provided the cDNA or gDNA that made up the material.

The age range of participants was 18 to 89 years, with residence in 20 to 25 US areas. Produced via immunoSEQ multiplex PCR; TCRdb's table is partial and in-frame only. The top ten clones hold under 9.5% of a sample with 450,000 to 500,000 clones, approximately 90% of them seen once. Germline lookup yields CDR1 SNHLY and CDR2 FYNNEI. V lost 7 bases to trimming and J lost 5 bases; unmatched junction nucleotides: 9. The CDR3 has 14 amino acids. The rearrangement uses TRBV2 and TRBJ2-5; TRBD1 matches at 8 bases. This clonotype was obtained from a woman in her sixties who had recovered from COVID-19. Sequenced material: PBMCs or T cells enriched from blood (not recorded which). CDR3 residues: CASIDRGVGETQYF. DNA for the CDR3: TGTGCCAGCATAGACAGGGGTGTTGGGGAGACCCAGTACTTC.